The 27 T cell receptor beta chains below were found in one sample sequenced in a study of tumor and adjacent non-tumor tissue in lung cancer. Three rounds of nested PCR, following a modified ARM-PCR protocol, produced the TCRbeta library. TCRdb reprocessed the multiplex PCR reads with MiXCR, giving one entry per CDR3 protein. The data contain about 93,000 distinct CDR3 sequences, around three fifths of them singletons. This sample's RNA came from whole unsorted tissue. Sequencing was performed on lung tumor tissue. The receptors here all came from a man aged 70-80 years with non-small cell lung cancer.

Note on this clonotype: This may arise from a read error, as a much more abundant clone is one base away. J is TRBJ2-3 and V is TRBV11-3; perhaps D is TRBD1 or TRBD2 (6 bases each). The CDR3 totals 12 residues. CDR1 and CDR2 (germline): SGHNT, YENEEA. CDR3 coding DNA: TGTGCCAGCAGCGTCGGGGGCCATACGCGGTATTTT. Amino acids: CASSVGGHTRYF.

Comment on this clonotype: At one end, the junction sequence differs from germline, possibly due to a read error. The V gene is TRBV28, the J gene TRBJ2-7; tentative D call: TRBD1 (6 bases). Germline CDR1 is MDHEN and CDR2 is SYDVKM. CDR3 length equals 12 residues. The CDR3 DNA follows: TGTGCCATCACCAAGGGGGTCTACGAGCAGTGCTTC. Encoded protein: CAITKGVYEQCF. The complete variable domain, with remaining parts taken from reference TRBV28 and TRBJ2-7, reads DVKVTQSSRYLVKRTGEKVFLECVQDMDHENMFWYRQDPGLGLRLIYFSYDVKMKEKGDIPEGYSVSREKKERFSLILESASTNQTSMYLCAITKGVYEQCFGPGTRLTVT.

This clonotype has ten or more counts. The J gene is TRBJ2-4, the V gene TRBV7-9; tentatively, D is TRBD1 or TRBD2 (5 bases each). The CDR3 length is 13 residues. Germline CDR1 and CDR2: SEHNR and FQNEAQ (reference sequence). V was clipped by 5 bases and J by 8 bases, with 13 bases between them. CDR3 bases: TGTGCCAGCAGCCGAGGGGTAGTGGACATTCAGTACTTC. Amino acid sequence: CASSRGVVDIQYF.

For this clonotype: One end of the junction fails to match germline, which may point to a read error. V usage is TRBV11-2 and J usage is TRBJ2-3; 8 positions agree with TRBD2. Germline V lookup: CDR1 SGHAT, CDR2 FQNNGV. This CDR3 contains 16 residues. CDR3 nucleotide sequence: TGTGCCTGCAGCATCAGAGTAGCGGGGATGACAGATACGCAGTATTTT. This gives the protein CACSIRVAGMTDTQYF.

This clonotype was recorded many times. Here the CDR3 DNA reads TGCAGCGGGGGGGTAGGGTACGAGCAGTACTTC. Translating it yields CSGGVGYEQYF. The chain links TRBV29-1 to TRBJ2-7; D perhaps matches TRBD2 (6 bases). The CDR3 runs 11 residues. V lost 7 bases and J 4 bases, leaving 11 bases between the germline ends. Germline V gives CDR1 SQVTM, CDR2 ANQGSEA.

Comments on this clonotype: Given a much more abundant clone one base away, this may be a read error. The chain carries TRBV28 and TRBJ2-7, with 10 bases fitting TRBD2. The CDR3 covers 15 residues. Germline values: CDR1 MDHEN, CDR2 SYDVKM. The DNA of the CDR3 is TGTGCCAGCAGTTCGCCTAGCGGGAGATCCTACGAGGAGTACTTC. Translating gives CASSSPSGRSYEEYF.

In the case of this clonotype: The CDR3 ends on some other residue instead of the conserved phenylalanine or tryptophan, so this is likely a read error. The limits of the CDR3 on the DNA are not certain, so only TCRdb's listed CDR3 is given. V usage is TRBV11-2 and J usage is TRBJ1-2; the table calls TRBD1, which could not be checked here. The length of the CDR3 is 14 amino acids, counting both ends. Germline V gene lookup returns CDR1 SGHAT and CDR2 FQNNGV. The CDR3 here is CATSSERGLLWLHL.

About this clonotype itself: The junction departs from the called germline gene at one end, perhaps through a read error. This chain uses TRBV29-1 with TRBJ2-5; unclear D gene. The CDR3 sequence is 16 residues long. Germline V gives CDR1 SQVTM, CDR2 ANQGSEA. CDR3 residues: CSAEYHERTLGETQYF. The CDR3 region has the DNA TGCAGCGCTGAATATCACGAGAGGACCCTTGGGGAGACCCAGTACTTC.

About this clonotype: This may arise from a read error, as a much more abundant clone is one base away. The chain carries TRBV11-2 and TRBJ1-5; 7 nucleotides agree with TRBD1. CDR3 length: 14 amino acids. Germline lookup yields CDR1 SGHAT and CDR2 FQNNGV. CDR3 DNA: TGTGCCAGCAGCTCAGACAGGGAGGACCAGCCCCATCATTTT. As protein: CASSSDREDQPHHF.

This clonotype occurred many times. The chain is built from TRBV4-1 and TRBJ2-1; 13 bases fit TRBD2. This CDR3 region has 20 residues. Germline loops: CDR1 MGHRA, CDR2 YSYEKL. After removal of 2 bases from V and 3 bases from J, the junction contained 13 bases not matched to a gene. CDR3: CASSQTASLAGGLDYNEQFF. In DNA form, the CDR3 reads TGCGCCAGCAGCCAAACGGCTTCACTAGCGGGAGGGCTCGACTACAATGAGCAGTTCTTC.

This clonotype was seen more than once but under ten times. This rearrangement joins TRBV20-1 to TRBJ2-3, with TRBD2 identical over 8 bases. V lost 6 bases, J lost 0 bases, and 8 bases stayed unmatched. The CDR3 covers 15 residues. Germline-derived CDR1 and CDR2 are DFQATT and SNEGSKA (reference sequence). The CDR3 sequence: CSAPRTSLSTDTQYF. Written as DNA, the CDR3 is TGCAGTGCCCCAAGGACTAGCCTCAGCACAGATACGCAGTATTTT.

This clonotype was counted a few times. The chain couples TRBV7-2 to TRBJ2-1; a possible D gene is TRBD1 (7 bases). Deletions cut 8 bases from V and 13 bases from J, with 15 bases between. This CDR3 is 11 amino acids long. Germline-derived CDR1 and CDR2 are SGHTA and FQGNSA. CDR3 amino acids: CASGQGGGQFF. CDR3 nucleotide sequence: TGTGCCAGCGGCCAGGGGGGTGGTCAGTTCTTC.

The chain recombines TRBV6-6 with TRBJ2-1; D is ambiguous. The CDR3 sequence is 16 residues long. The V end lost 2 bases, the J end lost 9 bases, and 20 bases lay between the germline ends. Germline CDR1 MNHNY, CDR2 SVGAGI (reference sequence). CDR3 in DNA: TGTGCCAGCAGTTACGGGGTAGTGGGGTGGTTCGTTGAGCAGTTCTTC. Residues: CASSYGVVGWFVEQFF.

J is TRBJ2-3 and V is TRBV29-1; D perhaps matches TRBD2 (5 bases). Germline V CDR1 and CDR2: SQVTM, ANQGSEA. The CDR3 totals 15 residues. V lost 2 bases to trimming and J lost 4 bases, with 16 bases between them. CDR3 in amino acids: CSVEHERLSADTQYF. The CDR3 DNA is TGCAGCGTTGAACATGAGCGACTTAGCGCAGATACGCAGTATTTT.

The V gene is TRBV5-6, the J gene TRBJ2-7; D possibly uses TRBD1 or TRBD2 (5 bases each). V was shortened by 4 bases and J by 3 bases, with 20 bases between the two germline ends. Looked up from germline, CDR1 is SGHDT and CDR2 is YYEEEE. This CDR3 has 16 amino acids. The CDR3, as DNA: TGTGCCAGCAGCATGGCCTTCGGGGACGCGGTCTACGAGCAGTACTTC. The encoded protein is CASSMAFGDAVYEQYF.

Regarding this clonotype: It may be a read error: a sequence one base away is much more abundant. The gene calls are TRBV30 and TRBJ1-2; D is ambiguous. V lost 5 bases and J 9 bases, leaving 10 bases between the germline ends. Germline V gives CDR1 GTSNPN, CDR2 SVGIG (reference sequence). The CDR3 runs 10 residues. The DNA for the CDR3 is TGTGCCTGGCAGCCTTTAAGCTACACCTTC. It encodes CAWQPLSYTF.

Of note for this clonotype: Compared with germline, one end of the junction differs, possibly owing to a read error. The chain employs TRBV29-1 and TRBJ1-2; D ambiguous. The CDR3 length is 11 residues. CDR1 is SQVTM and CDR2 is ANQGSEA in the germline V gene. The CDR3 sequence: CNVVRSYGYTF. For the CDR3, the DNA is TGCAACGTTGTAAGGTCCTATGGCTACACCTTC.

Only a few counts were recorded for this clonotype. This chain uses TRBV28 with TRBJ1-2; D uncertain. The CDR3 loop spans 11 amino acids. Deletions cut 10 bases from V and 3 bases from J, with 9 bases between. Germline CDR1 is MDHEN and CDR2 is SYDVKM. CDR3: CANYEYYGYTF. The CDR3 nucleotides read TGTGCCAATTACGAGTACTATGGCTACACCTTC.

The rearrangement links TRBV12-3 or TRBV12-4 to TRBJ2-2, with TRBD2 as a possible D gene (6 bases). There are 13 residues in the CDR3. Deletions cut 10 bases from V and 7 bases from J, with 16 bases between. This CDR3 is CAKSSYGGGELFF. The CDR3 nucleotides are TGTGCCAAGAGTTCCTACGGGGGCGGGGAGCTGTTTTTT.

Concerning this clonotype itself: At one of its ends the junction is not consistent with the germline gene, which may arise from a read error. The V and J genes are TRBV4-1 and TRBJ2-3, with D possibly matching TRBD2 (5 bases). Germline CDR1 reads MGHRA; CDR2 reads YSYEKL. This CDR3 is built from 14 residues. The CDR3 nucleotides are TGCGCCTGTCGTCGGACGGAGGTCACAGATATGCAGTATTTT. Its translation: CACRRTEVTDMQYF.

This clonotype was counted many times. This chain connects TRBV12-3 or TRBV12-4 to TRBJ1-5; perhaps TRBD1 as D (6 bases). The CDR3 runs 14 residues. V was shortened by 5 bases and J by 0 bases, with 8 bases between the two germline ends. CDR3 in DNA: TGTGCCAGCAGTAAGGACAGTAGCAATCAGCCCCAGCATTTT. This gives the protein CASSKDSSNQPQHF.

Regarding this clonotype: It may be a read error: a sequence one base away is much more abundant. V and J are TRBV19 and TRBJ1-1; D might be TRBD1 (6 bases). Germline-derived CDR1 and CDR2 are LNHDA and SQIVND (reference sequence). The CDR3 loop spans 14 amino acids. V lost 5 bases and J 2 bases, leaving 12 bases between the germline ends. The CDR3 bases are TGTGCCAGTAGTTTCGGACAGCCAAACACTGAAGCTTTCTTT. It is translated as CASSFGQPNTEAFF.

This clonotype was recorded only once. The V call is TRBV28, the J call TRBJ1-1, with D possibly TRBD1 on 6 matching bases. The CDR3 extends over 14 amino acids. The V gene's germline CDR1 is MDHEN and CDR2 SYDVKM. Trimming left V 7 bases short and J 5 bases short, with 17 bases between. The CDR3 reads CASNSRGGGTEAFF. The CDR3 nucleotides are TGTGCCAGCAATTCAAGGGGGGGAGGTACTGAAGCTTTCTTT.

Note on this clonotype: One end of the junction fails to match germline, which may point to a read error. The chain links TRBV11-2 to TRBJ2-7; 9 bases are a match to TRBD1. CDR1 and CDR2 (germline): SGHAT, FQNNGV. The CDR3 consists of 15 residues. CDR3 nucleotide sequence: TGCGCCAGCAGCTTAGATCGGGGACAGGGCAACGTGCAGTACTTC. The encoded protein is CASSLDRGQGNVQYF.

In regard to this clonotype: Germline is not matched at one junction end, which may reflect a read error. The chain has TRBV11-2 and TRBJ2-2; D may correspond to TRBD1 or TRBD2 (6 bases each). Per germline, CDR1 SGHAT and CDR2 FQNNGV. The CDR3 spans 16 residues. For the CDR3, the DNA is TGTGCCAGCAACTATGGAGGGGGGACGAACACCGGGGAACTGTTTTTT. Protein: CASNYGGGTNTGELFF.

This clonotype was recorded many times. The V and J genes are TRBV6-6 and TRBJ2-7, with 8 positions matching TRBD2. V lost 10 bases, J lost 0 bases, and 5 bases stayed unmatched. Germline-derived CDR1 and CDR2 are MNHNY and SVGAGI (reference sequence). The CDR3 runs 13 residues. The DNA of the CDR3 is TGTGCCACGAGCGGGGGCCCCTCCTACGAGCAGTACTTC. As protein: CATSGGPSYEQYF.

Only one count was recorded for this clonotype. The chain is built from TRBV11-1 and TRBJ2-5; TRBD2 might be the D (5 bases). V was clipped by 5 bases and J by 7 bases, with 17 bases between them. The germline gives CDR1 SGHAT, CDR2 FQDESV (reference sequence). CDR3 length: 14 residues. This chain's CDR3 is CASSPDRARGTQYF. CDR3 DNA sequence: TGTGCCAGCAGCCCCGACCGGGCTCGGGGGACCCAGTACTTC.